The entry that follows covers one TCR beta chain sequence. The source of the sample is a study of blood T cell repertoires in COVID-19. Across the whole study: There were acute and convalescent COVID-19 samples, and they came from the United States, Italy and Spain.

Generated by immunoSEQ multiplex PCR, the TCRdb table keeps only in-frame clones and is missing some. The repertoire holds 85,000 to 120,000 clones, with about nine tenths as singletons. The CDR3 totals 18 residues. V was pared by 5 bases and J by 4 bases, with 17 bases of the junction left unmatched. Germline lookup yields CDR1 SEHNR and CDR2 FQNEAQ (reference sequence). The chain links TRBV7-9 to TRBJ1-3, with 7 bases lining up with TRBD1. This sequence was found in a woman aged 50 to 60 with COVID-19, enrolled during active disease. The sequenced sample consisted of peripheral blood. CDR3 sequence (DNA): TGTGCCAGCAGCCCACCTAATCGAAGACAGGGACACGGAAACACCATATATTTT. Its protein product is CASSPPNRRQGHGNTIYF.